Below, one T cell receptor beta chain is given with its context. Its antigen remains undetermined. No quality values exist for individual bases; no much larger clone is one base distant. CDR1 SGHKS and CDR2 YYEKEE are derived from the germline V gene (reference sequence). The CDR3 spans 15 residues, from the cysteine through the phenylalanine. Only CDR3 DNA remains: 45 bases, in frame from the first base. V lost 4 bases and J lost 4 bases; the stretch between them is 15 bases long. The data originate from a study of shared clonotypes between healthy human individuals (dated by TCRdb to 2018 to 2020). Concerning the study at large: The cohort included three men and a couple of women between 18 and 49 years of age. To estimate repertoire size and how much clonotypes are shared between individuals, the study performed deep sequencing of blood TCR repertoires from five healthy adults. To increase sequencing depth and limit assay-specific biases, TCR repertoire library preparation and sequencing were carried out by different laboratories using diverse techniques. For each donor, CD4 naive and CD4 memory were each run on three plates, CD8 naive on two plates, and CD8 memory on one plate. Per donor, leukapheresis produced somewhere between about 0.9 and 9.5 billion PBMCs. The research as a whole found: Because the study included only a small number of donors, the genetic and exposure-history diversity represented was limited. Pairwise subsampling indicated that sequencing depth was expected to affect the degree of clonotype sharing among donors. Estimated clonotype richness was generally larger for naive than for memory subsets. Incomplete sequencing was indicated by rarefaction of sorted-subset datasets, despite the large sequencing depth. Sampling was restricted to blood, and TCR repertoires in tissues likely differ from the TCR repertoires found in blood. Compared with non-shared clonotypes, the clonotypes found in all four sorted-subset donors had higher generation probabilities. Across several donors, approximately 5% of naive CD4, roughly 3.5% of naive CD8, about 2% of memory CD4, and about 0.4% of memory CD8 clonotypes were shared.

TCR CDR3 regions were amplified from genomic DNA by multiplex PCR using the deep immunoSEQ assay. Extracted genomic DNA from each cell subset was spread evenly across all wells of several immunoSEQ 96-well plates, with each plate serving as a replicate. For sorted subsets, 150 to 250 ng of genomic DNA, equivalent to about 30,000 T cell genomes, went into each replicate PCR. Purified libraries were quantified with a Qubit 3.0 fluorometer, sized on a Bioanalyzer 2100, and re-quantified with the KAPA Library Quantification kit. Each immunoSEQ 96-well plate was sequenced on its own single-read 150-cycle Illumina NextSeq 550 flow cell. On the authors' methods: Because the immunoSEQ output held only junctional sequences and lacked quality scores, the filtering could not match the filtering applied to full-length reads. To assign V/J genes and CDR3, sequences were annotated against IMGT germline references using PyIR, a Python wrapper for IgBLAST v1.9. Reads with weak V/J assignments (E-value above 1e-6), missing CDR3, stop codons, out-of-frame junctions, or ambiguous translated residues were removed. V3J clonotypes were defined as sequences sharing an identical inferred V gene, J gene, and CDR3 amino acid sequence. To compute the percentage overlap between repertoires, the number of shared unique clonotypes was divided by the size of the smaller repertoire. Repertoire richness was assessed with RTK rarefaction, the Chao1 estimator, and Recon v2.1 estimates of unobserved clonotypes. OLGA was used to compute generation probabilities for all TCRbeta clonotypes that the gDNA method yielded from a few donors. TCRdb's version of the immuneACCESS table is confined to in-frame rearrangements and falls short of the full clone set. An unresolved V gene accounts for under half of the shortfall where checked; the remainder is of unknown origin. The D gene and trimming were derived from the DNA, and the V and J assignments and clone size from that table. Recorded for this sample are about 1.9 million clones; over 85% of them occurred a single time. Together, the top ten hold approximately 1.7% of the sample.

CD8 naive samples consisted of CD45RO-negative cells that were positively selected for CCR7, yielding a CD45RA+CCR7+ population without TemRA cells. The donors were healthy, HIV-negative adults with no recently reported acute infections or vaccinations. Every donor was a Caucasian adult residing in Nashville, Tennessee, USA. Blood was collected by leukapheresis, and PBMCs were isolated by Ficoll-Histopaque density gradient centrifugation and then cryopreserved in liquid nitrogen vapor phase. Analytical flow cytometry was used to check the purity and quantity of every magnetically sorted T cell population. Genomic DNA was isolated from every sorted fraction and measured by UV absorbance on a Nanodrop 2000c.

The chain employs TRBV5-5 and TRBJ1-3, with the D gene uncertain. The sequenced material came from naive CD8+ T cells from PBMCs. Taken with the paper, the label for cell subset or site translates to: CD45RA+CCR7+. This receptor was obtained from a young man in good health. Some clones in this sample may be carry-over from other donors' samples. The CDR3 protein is CASSQTPLGGNTIYF. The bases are TGTGCCAGCAGCCAGACACCCCTCGGAGGAAACACCATATATTTT.